A selection of T cell receptor beta chains follows, all from one sample in a study of blood T cell repertoires in COVID-19. Sequenced by immunoSEQ multiplex PCR; TCRdb stores in-frame clones only, minus some. Of 200,000 to 300,000 clones detected, approximately 85% appear once; the ten largest clones hold roughly 4.6%. Sequencing used peripheral blood. Every receptor here comes from a man in his fifties with COVID-19, enrolled during active disease. CDR3s include the opening cysteine and the closing phenylalanine or tryptophan.

12 TRBJ1-6 TRBV6-2/TRBV6-3 CASSLSGSPLHF
15 TRBJ2-7 TRBV7-3 CASSLRAGGSYEQYF
16 TRBJ2-1 TRBV11-2 CASSPTMTSSYNEQFF
13 TRBJ1-5 TRBV19 CASSISGNQPQHF
15 TRBJ1-2 TRBV3-1/TRBV3-2 CASSLRDSSAGGYTF
15 TRBJ1-3 TRBV18 CASSGGQGSGNTIYF
13 TRBJ1-5 TRBV6-5 CASSYSSLQPQHF
14 TRBJ2-3 TRBV14 CASSPGGAGDTQYF
17 TRBJ2-3 TRBV10-3 CAISESKKRGPTDTQYF
15 TRBJ2-7 TRBV27 CASRFKPGHIYEQYF
15 TRBJ2-5 TRBV11-2 CASSLVGLEPETQYF
10 TRBJ2-1 TRBV28 CRTGANEQFF
16 TRBJ2-2 TRBV9 CASRRSDRGQGGELFF
15 TRBJ2-3 TRBV5-1 CASSLDLGGTDTQYF
14 TRBJ1-2 TRBV19 CASTNFGQSYGYTF
15 TRBJ2-1 TRBV6-5 CASSLAESSYNEQFF
14 TRBJ1-1 TRBV3-1/TRBV3-2 CASSITGGVTEAFF
14 TRBJ1-5 TRBV30 CAWSVGQPNQPQHF
14 TRBJ2-3 TRBV9 CASSVGRFTDTQYF
15 TRBJ1-2 TRBV28 CAIGTGGLMNYGYTF
16 TRBJ2-5 TRBV24-1 CATSGRTSGIQETQYF
11 TRBJ2-1 TRBV5-6 CASSFGDEQFF
16 TRBJ1-3 TRBV11-2 CASSSWRAHSGNTIYF
14 TRBJ2-7 TRBV4-1 CASSQGQGLGEQYF
16 TRBJ1-5 TRBV2 CASRPGDRVGHQPQHF
15 TRBJ2-7 TRBV18 CASSPTTGGNYEQYF
16 TRBJ2-1 TRBV24-1 CATSDQTSGRDNEQFF
15 TRBJ1-6 TRBV6-6 CASRTGGRENSPLHF
12 TRBJ1-4 TRBV18 CASSLYNEKLFF
15 TRBJ2-1 TRBV14 CASSQDRLAGREQFF
12 TRBJ1-2 TRBV2 CASRSTGHGYTF
15 TRBJ2-7 TRBV11-2 CASSPSRGGANEQYF
16 TRBJ2-1 TRBV5-4 CASSLQGSGAVDEQFF
12 TRBJ1-5 TRBV2 CASSEHNQPQHF
15 TRBJ2-3 TRBV24-1 CATSVAGGLEDTQYF